Below, 10 T cell receptor beta chains from the same sample are listed, as sequenced in a study of cytomegalovirus exposure and HLA in healthy donors. The method was immunoSEQ multiplex PCR; TCRdb's version includes in-frame clones alone and lacks a portion of them. Of 150,000 to 180,000 clones in the sample, about 88% are singletons; the top ten hold around 22%. Sequences were obtained from PBMCs. The receptor set was obtained from a man younger than 35 in good health and CMV-seropositive.

This clone was seen just once. The rearrangement links TRBV5-4 to TRBJ1-3, with D possibly matching TRBD1 (6 bases). The CDR3 covers 14 residues. Germline V gene lookup returns CDR1 SGHNT and CDR2 YYREEE (reference sequence). V gave up 6 bases and J gave up 1 base, with 11 bases separating them. In DNA form, the CDR3 reads TGTGCCAGCACAGACAGGAGATCTGGAAACACCATATATTTT. It is translated as CASTDRRSGNTIYF.

The rearrangement uses TRBV25-1 and TRBJ2-3, with 8 bases aligning to TRBD2. J gave up 6 bases and V 4 bases, and 12 bases lay outside the gene matches. The CDR3 is 16 residues long. Germline-derived CDR1 and CDR2 are MGHDK and SYGVNS. The CDR3 reads CASSGYITGGRDTQYF. The CDR3 bases are TGTGCCAGCAGTGGATATATAACGGGGGGGCGGGATACGCAGTATTTT.

The chain couples TRBV7-6 to TRBJ2-1; no firm D call. V lost 3 bases, J lost 0 bases, and 3 bases lay in between. Germline-derived CDR1 and CDR2 are SGHVS and FNYEAQ. This CDR3 is 13 amino acids long. DNA of the CDR3: TGTGCCAGCAGCTTCAACTCCTACAATGAGCAGTTCTTC. This sequence encodes CASSFNSYNEQFF.

This clone was seen only once. The chain joins TRBV5-1 to TRBJ2-4; 8 nucleotides agree with TRBD2. Germline V gene lookup returns CDR1 SGHRS and CDR2 YFSETQ. Trimming took 3 bases from V and 7 from J; bases not matched to a gene: 9. This CDR3 is 15 amino acids long. The CDR3: CASSSGPGGENIQYF. The CDR3 DNA reads as TGCGCCAGCAGCTCCGGACCCGGGGGGGAGAACATTCAGTACTTC.

This rearrangement joins TRBV11-1 to TRBJ2-7; D call uncertain. From germline, CDR1 is SGHAT and CDR2 FQDESV (reference sequence). The length of the CDR3 is 14 residues. Trimming stripped 1 base from V and 2 bases from J, with 9 bases between. This chain's CDR3 is CASSLVEVPYEQYF. CDR3 sequence (DNA): TGTGCCAGCAGCTTAGTAGAGGTGCCCTACGAGCAGTACTTC.

The chain uses TRBV5-6 and TRBJ1-1; 8 bases agree with TRBD1. V lost 0 bases, J lost 8 bases, and 3 bases stayed unmatched. The CDR3 consists of 13 residues. CDR1 and CDR2 (germline): SGHDT, YYEEEE. The CDR3 DNA follows: TGTGCCAGCAGCTTGGTGGACAGGGCCGAAGCTTTCTTT. Its translation: CASSLVDRAEAFF. The full variable domain, with the rest looked up from reference TRBV5-6 and TRBJ1-1, is DAGVTQSPTHLIKTRGQQVTLRCSPKSGHDTVSWYQQALGQGPQFIFQYYEEEERQRGNFPDRFSGHQFPNYSSELNVNALLLGDSALYLCASSLVDRAEAFFGQGTRLTVV.

V is TRBV7-8 and J is TRBJ1-1; TRBD1 is a possible D gene (6 bases). The CDR3 has 15 amino acids. Germline V gene sequence: CDR1 SGHVS, CDR2 FQNEAQ. Deletions cut 4 bases from V and 1 base from J, with 13 bases between. The CDR3 protein is CASSSWDIGNTEAFF. CDR3 DNA sequence: TGTGCCAGCAGCTCGTGGGACATTGGGAACACTGAAGCTTTCTTT. Combining the CDR3 with reference TRBV7-8 and TRBJ1-1 gives the whole variable domain GAGVSQSPRYKVAKRGQDVALRCDPISGHVSLFWYQQALGQGPEFLTYFQNEAQLDKSGLPSDRFFAERPEGSVSTLKIQRTQQEDSAVYLCASSSWDIGNTEAFFGQGTRLTVV.

CDR3 DNA: TGTGCTAGTGGTTTGGGAAACCAGGGGGCAGATACGCAGTATTTT. Translation gives CASGLGNQGADTQYF. The chain recombines TRBV12-5 with TRBJ2-3; TRBD1 matches at 7 bases. Losses at the gene ends were 1 base for V and 4 bases for J; bases not matched to a gene: 5. Germline values: CDR1 LGHNT, CDR2 FRNRAP. The CDR3 extends over 15 amino acids.

This rearrangement joins TRBV2 to TRBJ1-2; 8 bases map to TRBD1. CDR1 is SNHLY and CDR2 is FYNNEI in the germline V gene. The CDR3 sequence is 15 residues long. V shed 6 bases and J 0 bases; nucleotides not matched to a gene: 6. CDR3 nucleotides: TGTGCCAGCAGAGCTGCAGGGGGCCCTAACTATGGCTACACCTTC. Its protein product is CASRAAGGPNYGYTF.

CDR3 sequence: CASSEAYEQYF. The DNA for the CDR3 is TGTGCCAGCAGTGAGGCTTACGAGCAGTACTTC. The chain couples TRBV2 to TRBJ2-7; D not resolved. Germline V CDR1 and CDR2: SNHLY, FYNNEI. The CDR3 is made up of 11 amino acids. The V and J ends lost 3 bases and 4 bases respectively, with 4 bases between them.